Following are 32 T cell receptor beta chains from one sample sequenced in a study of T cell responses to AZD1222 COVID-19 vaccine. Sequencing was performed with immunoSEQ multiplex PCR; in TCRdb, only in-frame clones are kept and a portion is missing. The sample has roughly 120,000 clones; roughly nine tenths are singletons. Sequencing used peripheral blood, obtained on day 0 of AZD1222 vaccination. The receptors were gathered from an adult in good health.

CDR3 in amino acids: CASSLGTNSNQPQHF. The CDR3 bases are TGCGCCAGCAGCTTGGGCACCAATAGCAATCAGCCCCAGCATTTT. The chain joins TRBV5-1 to TRBJ1-5, with D hard to call. V was trimmed by 0 bases and J by 0 bases, leaving 7 bases between them. Germline-derived CDR1 and CDR2 are SGHRS and YFSETQ. CDR3 size: 15 residues. Based on the CDR3 plus reference TRBV5-1 and TRBJ1-5, the full variable domain is KAGVTQTPRYLIKTRGQQVTLSCSPISGHRSVSWYQQTPGQGLQFLFEYFSETQRNKGNFPGRFSGRQFSNSRSEMNVSTLELGDSALYLCASSLGTNSNQPQHFGDGTRLSIL.

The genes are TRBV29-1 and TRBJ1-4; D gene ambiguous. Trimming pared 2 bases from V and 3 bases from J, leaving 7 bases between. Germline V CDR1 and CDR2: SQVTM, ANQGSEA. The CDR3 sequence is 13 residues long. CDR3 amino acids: CSVEYGSNEKLFF. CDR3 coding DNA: TGCAGCGTTGAATACGGGTCTAATGAAAAACTGTTTTTT.

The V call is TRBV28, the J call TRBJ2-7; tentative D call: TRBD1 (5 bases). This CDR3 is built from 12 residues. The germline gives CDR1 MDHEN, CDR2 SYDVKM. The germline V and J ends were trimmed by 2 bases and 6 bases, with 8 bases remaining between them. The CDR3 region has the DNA TGTGCCAGCAGTTTAAGGGGTTTCGAGCAGTACTTC. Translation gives CASSLRGFEQYF.

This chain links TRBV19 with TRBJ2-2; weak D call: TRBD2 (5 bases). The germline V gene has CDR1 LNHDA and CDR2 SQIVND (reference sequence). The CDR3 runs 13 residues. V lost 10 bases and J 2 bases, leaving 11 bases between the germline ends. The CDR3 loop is CAIRRGNTGELFF. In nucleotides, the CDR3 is TGTGCCATCAGACGGGGAAACACCGGGGAGCTGTTTTTT.

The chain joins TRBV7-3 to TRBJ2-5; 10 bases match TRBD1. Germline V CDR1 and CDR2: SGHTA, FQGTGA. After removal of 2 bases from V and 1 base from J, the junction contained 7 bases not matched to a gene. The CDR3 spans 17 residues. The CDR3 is CASSLVGTGVPQETQYF. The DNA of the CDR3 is TGTGCCAGCAGCTTAGTGGGGACAGGGGTGCCCCAAGAGACCCAGTACTTC.

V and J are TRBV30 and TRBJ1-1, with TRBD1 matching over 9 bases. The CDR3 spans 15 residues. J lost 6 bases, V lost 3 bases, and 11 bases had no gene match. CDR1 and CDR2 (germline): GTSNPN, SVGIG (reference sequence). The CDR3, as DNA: TGTGCCTGGAGGAAGACAGGGGGGGTCATCGCTGAAGCTTTCTTT. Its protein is CAWRKTGGVIAEAFF. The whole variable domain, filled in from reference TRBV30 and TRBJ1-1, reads SQTIHQWPATLVQPVGSPLSLECTVEGTSNPNLYWYRQAAGRGLQLLFYSVGIGQISSEVPQNLSASRPQDRQFILSSKKLLLSDSGFYLCAWRKTGGVIAEAFFGQGTRLTVV.

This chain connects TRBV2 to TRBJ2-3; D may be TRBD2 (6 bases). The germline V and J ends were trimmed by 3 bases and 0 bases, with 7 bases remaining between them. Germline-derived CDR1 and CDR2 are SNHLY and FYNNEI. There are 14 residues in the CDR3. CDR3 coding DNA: TGTGCCAGCAGTGAGGGGACTAGCACAGATACGCAGTATTTT. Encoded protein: CASSEGTSTDTQYF.

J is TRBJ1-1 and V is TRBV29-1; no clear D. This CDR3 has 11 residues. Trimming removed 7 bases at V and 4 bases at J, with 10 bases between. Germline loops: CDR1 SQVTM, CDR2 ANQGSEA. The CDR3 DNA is TGCAGCGCTTCGGAGGCCACTGAAGCTTTCTTT. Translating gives CSASEATEAFF.

The DNA for the CDR3 is TGTGCCAGCAGTTTGGGACAGAACACTGAAGCTTTCTTT. Residues: CASSLGQNTEAFF. The J gene is TRBJ1-1, the V gene TRBV12-3 or TRBV12-4; D is perhaps TRBD1 (6 bases). CDR3 length equals 13 residues. Between the trimmed V and J ends, which lost 3 bases and 1 base, there was a span of 6 bases.

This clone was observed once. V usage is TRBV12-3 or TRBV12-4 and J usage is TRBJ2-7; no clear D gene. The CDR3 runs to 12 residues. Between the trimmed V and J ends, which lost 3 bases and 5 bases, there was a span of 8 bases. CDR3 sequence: CASSLTRNEQYF. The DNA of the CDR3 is TGTGCCAGCAGTTTGACCCGTAACGAGCAGTACTTC.

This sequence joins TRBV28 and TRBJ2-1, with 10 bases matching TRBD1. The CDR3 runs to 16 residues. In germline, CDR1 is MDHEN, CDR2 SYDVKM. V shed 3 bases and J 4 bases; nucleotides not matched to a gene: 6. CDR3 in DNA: TGTGCCAGCAGTTTGGTGACAGGGGGCAAATACAATGAGCAGTTCTTC. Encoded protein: CASSLVTGGKYNEQFF. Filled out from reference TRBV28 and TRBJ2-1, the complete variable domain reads DVKVTQSSRYLVKRTGEKVFLECVQDMDHENMFWYRQDPGLGLRLIYFSYDVKMKEKGDIPEGYSVSREKKERFSLILESASTNQTSMYLCASSLVTGGKYNEQFFGPGTRLTVL.

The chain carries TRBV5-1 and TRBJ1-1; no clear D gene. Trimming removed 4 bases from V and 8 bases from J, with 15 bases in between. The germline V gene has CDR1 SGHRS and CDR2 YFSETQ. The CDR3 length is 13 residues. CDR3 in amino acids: CASSVTTRPEAFF. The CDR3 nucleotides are TGCGCCAGCAGCGTTACAACCAGGCCAGAAGCTTTCTTT.

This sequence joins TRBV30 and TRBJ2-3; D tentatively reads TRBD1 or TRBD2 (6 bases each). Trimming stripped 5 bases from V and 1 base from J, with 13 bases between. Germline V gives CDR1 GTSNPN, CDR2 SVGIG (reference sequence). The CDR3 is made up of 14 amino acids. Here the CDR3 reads CAWDGGLGTDTQYF. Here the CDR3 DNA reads TGTGCCTGGGATGGGGGGCTAGGCACAGATACGCAGTATTTT.

DNA of the CDR3: TGTGCCAGCAGCCACGGACTTACTAATATTAATTCACCCCTCCACTTT. Protein product: CASSHGLTNINSPLHF. The chain carries TRBV3-1 (or the pseudogene TRBV3-2) and TRBJ1-6; D is uncertain. Trimming removed 3 bases at V and 6 bases at J, with 15 bases between. Germline V gene lookup returns CDR1 LGHDT and CDR2 YNNKEL (reference sequence). The CDR3 is 16 residues long.

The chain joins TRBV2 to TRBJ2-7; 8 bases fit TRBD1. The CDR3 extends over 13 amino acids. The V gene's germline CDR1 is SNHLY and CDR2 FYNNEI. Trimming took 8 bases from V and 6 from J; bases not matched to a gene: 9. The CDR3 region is CASPDREYIEQYF. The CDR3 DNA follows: TGTGCCAGCCCGGACAGGGAGTATATCGAGCAGTACTTC.

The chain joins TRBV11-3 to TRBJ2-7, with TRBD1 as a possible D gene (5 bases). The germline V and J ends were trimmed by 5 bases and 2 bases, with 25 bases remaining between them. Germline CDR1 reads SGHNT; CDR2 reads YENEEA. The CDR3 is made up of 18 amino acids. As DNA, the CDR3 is TGTGCCAGCAGCCCCGAAGGGGCCTTTTCAATGTTTACCTACGAGCAGTACTTC. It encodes CASSPEGAFSMFTYEQYF.

CDR3 nucleotide sequence: TGCGCCAGCAGTGAGTTACAGTACACCGGGGAGCTGTTTTTT. Translation: CASSELQYTGELFF. The chain is built from TRBV10-1 and TRBJ2-2; D uncertain. The CDR3 is 14 residues long. The germline V and J ends were trimmed by 1 base and 3 bases, with 6 bases remaining between them. The germline V gene encodes CDR1 WNHNN and CDR2 SYGVQD (reference sequence).

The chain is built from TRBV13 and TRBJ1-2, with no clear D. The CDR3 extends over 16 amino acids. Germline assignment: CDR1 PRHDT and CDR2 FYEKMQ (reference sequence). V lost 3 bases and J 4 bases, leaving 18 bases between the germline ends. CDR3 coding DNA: TGTGCCAGCAGCTTCCGGGGATTAGGTCAGACCTATGGCTACACCTTC. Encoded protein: CASSFRGLGQTYGYTF. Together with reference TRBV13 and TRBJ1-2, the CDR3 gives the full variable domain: AAGVIQSPRHLIKEKRETATLKCYPIPRHDTVYWYQQGPGQDPQFLISFYEKMQSDKGSIPDRFSAQQFSDYHSELNMSSLELGDSALYFCASSFRGLGQTYGYTFGSGTRLTVV.

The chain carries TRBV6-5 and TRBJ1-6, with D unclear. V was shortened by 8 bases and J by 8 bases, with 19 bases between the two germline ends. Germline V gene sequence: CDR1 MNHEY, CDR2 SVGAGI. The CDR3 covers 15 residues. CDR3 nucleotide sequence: TGTGCCAGCCTTCCCGGGTCAGGTCCAGATTCACCCCTCCACTTT. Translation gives CASLPGSGPDSPLHF.

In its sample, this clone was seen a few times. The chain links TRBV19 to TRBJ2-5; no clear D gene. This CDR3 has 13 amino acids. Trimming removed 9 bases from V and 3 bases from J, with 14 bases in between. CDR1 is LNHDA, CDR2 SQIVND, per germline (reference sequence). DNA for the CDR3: TGTGCCAGCGCCAAGGCTGGTGAAGAGACCCAGTACTTC. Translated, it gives CASAKAGEETQYF.

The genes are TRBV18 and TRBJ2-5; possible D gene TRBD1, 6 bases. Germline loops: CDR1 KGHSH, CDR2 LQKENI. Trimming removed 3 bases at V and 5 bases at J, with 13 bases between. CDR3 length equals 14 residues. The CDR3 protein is CASSPLQGRETQYF. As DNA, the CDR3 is TGTGCCAGCTCACCTTTACAGGGAAGGGAGACCCAGTACTTC.

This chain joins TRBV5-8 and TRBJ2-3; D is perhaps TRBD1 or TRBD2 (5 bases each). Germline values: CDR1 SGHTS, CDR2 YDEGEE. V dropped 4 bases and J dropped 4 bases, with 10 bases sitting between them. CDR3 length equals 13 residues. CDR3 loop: CASSAGRADTQYF. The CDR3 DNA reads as TGTGCCAGCAGCGCAGGGCGGGCAGATACGCAGTATTTT.

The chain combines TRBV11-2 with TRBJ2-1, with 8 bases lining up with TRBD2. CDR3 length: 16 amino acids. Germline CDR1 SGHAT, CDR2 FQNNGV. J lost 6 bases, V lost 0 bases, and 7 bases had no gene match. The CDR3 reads CASSLDLGLVLNEQFF. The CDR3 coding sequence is TGTGCCAGCAGCTTAGATCTGGGACTAGTCCTCAATGAGCAGTTCTTC.

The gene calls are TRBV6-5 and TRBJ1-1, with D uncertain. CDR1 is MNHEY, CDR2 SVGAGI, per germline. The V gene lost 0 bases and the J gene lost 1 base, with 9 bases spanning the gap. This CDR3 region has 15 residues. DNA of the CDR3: TGTGCCAGCAGTTACTCCACGACGGGGAACACTGAAGCTTTCTTT. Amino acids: CASSYSTTGNTEAFF.

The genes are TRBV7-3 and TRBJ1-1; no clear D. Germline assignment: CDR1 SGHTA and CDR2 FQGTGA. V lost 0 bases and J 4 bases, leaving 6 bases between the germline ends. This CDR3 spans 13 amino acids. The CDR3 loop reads CASSLTRGTEAFF. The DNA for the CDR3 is TGTGCCAGCAGCTTAACTCGAGGCACTGAAGCTTTCTTT.

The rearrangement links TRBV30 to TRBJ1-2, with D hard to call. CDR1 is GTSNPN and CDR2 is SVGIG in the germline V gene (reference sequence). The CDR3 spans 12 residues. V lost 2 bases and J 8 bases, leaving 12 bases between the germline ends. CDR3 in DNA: TGTGCCTGGAGTCGGGATTTCGGAGGCTACACCTTC. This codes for CAWSRDFGGYTF.

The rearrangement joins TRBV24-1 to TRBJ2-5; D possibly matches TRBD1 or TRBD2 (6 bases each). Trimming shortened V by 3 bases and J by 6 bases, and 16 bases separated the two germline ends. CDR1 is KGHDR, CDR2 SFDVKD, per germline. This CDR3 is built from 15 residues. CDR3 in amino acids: CATSDPGAHPQTQYF. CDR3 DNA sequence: TGTGCCACCAGTGATCCGGGGGCCCACCCCCAGACCCAGTACTTC.

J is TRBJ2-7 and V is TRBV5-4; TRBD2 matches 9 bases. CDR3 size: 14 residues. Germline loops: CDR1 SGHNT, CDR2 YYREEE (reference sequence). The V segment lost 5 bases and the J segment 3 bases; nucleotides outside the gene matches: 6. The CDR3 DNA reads TGTGCCAGCAGTTCGCGGGAGGGCCTCTACGAGCAGTACTTC. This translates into CASSSREGLYEQYF.

As DNA, the CDR3 is TGTGCCAGTAGCGAAGGGGCGGGCCCCGGGGAGCTGTTTTTT. It is translated as CASSEGAGPGELFF. This chain connects TRBV19 to TRBJ2-2, with D perhaps being TRBD1 or TRBD2 (5 bases each). Looked up from germline, CDR1 is LNHDA and CDR2 is SQIVND (reference sequence). The CDR3 is made up of 14 amino acids. Trimming cost V 6 bases and J 6 bases, with 14 bases left between them.

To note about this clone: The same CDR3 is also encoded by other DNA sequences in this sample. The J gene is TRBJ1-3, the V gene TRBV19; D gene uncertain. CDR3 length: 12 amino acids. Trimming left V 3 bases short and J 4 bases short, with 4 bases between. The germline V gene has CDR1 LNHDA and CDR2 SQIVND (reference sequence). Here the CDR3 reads CASSISGNTIYF. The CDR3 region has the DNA TGTGCCAGTAGTATTAGCGGAAACACCATATATTTT. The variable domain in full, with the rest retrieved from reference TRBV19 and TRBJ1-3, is DGGITQSPKYLFRKEGQNVTLSCEQNLNHDAMYWYRQDPGQGLRLIYYSQIVNDFQKGDIAEGYSVSREKKESFPLTVTSAQKNPTAFYLCASSISGNTIYFGEGSWLTVV.

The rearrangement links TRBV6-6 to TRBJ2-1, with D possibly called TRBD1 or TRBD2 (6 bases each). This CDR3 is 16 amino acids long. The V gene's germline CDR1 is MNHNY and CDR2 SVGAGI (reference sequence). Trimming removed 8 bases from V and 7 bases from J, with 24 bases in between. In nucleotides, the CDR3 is TGTGCCAGCGAAGGAGGGTGGGGGCGCCGGGGGAATGAGCAGTTCTTC. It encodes CASEGGWGRRGNEQFF.

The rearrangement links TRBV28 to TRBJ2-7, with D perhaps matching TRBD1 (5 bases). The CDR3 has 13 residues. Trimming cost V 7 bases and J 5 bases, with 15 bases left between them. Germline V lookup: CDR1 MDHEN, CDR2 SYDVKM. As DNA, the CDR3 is TGTGCCAGCAATGCCCGCAGGGTCCACGAGCAGTACTTC. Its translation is CASNARRVHEQYF.